This T cell receptor (beta chain) was profiled in a study of cytomegalovirus exposure and HLA in healthy donors. Study results and limitations: Many donors carried some public TCRs, although rarity characterized most TCR sequences. Association of roughly 18,000 TCR beta sequences with HLA alleles was found at 0.05 false discovery rate in a later analysis. In an earlier analysis, most TCR beta V segments were productive about 87% or about 30% of the time. CMV serostatus was the sole immune exposure information available.

CDR3 length equals 13 residues. J lost 6 bases, V lost 5 bases, and 5 bases had no gene match. Germline CDR1 reads MNHEY; CDR2 reads SVGAGI. As to this clone: Its specificity is unknown.

The PCR ran on 60 Vbeta and 13 Jbeta primers. Only in-frame clones appear in the TCRdb table, and some are missing; sequencing was by immunoSEQ multiplex PCR. The sample comprises 45,000 to 55,000 clones, roughly 80% of which are singletons, and around 8% rests with the top ten. The V gene is TRBV6-5, the J gene TRBJ1-2; 8 bases are shared with TRBD1. Sample: PBMCs. The receptor comes from a man aged 30 to 39 in good health and CMV-seropositive. CDR3 sequence: CASSRTGHNGYTF. The CDR3 DNA sequence: TGTGCCAGCAGTCGGACAGGGCATAATGGCTACACCTTC.